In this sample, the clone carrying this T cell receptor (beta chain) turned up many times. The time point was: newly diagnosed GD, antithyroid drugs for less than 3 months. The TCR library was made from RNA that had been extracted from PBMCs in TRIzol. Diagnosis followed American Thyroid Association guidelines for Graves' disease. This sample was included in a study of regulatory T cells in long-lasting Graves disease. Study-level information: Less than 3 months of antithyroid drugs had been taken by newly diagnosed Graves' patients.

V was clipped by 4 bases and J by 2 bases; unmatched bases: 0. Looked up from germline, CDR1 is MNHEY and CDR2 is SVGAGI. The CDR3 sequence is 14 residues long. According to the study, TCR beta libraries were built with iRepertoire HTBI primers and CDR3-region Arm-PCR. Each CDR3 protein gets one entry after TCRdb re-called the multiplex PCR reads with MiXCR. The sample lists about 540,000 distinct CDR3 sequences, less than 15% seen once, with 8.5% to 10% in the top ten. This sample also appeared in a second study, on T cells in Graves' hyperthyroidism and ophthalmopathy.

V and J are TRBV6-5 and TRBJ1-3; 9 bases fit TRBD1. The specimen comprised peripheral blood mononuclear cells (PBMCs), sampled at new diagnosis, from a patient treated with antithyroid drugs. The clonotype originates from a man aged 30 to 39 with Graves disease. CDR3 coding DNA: TGTGCCAGCAGTTGGACAGGGGCTGGAAACACCATATATTTT. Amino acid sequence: CASSWTGAGNTIYF.